This T cell receptor beta chain stems from a study of T cell responses to AZD1222 COVID-19 vaccine. Clones were sequenced by immunoSEQ multiplex PCR, and TCRdb holds only the in-frame ones, with some missing. The sample holds some 120,000 clones, around 92% seen once. Per the germline V gene, CDR1 is MNHEY and CDR2 is SMNVEV (reference sequence). The CDR3 covers 15 residues. Trimming pared 0 bases from V and 2 bases from J, leaving 11 bases between. The study's findings and limits: Only 5 or 6 individuals given AZD1222 were seropositive at baseline. In a largely white British group with more females than males, clonal diversity was possibly underestimated. Along spike, vaccine-associated CD4 TCRs were found throughout, with dominance at 160-218 and 743-854.

With regard to this clone: Its specificity is not known.

The chain recombines TRBV27 with TRBJ2-7, with D possibly TRBD2 on 5 matching bases. The clonotype was recovered from an adult in good health. The sample consisted of peripheral blood, taken on day 0 of AZD1222 vaccination. The CDR3 protein is CASSLSGVVPYEQYF. CDR3 DNA: TGTGCCAGCAGTTTATCGGGAGTGGTCCCCTACGAGCAGTACTTC.